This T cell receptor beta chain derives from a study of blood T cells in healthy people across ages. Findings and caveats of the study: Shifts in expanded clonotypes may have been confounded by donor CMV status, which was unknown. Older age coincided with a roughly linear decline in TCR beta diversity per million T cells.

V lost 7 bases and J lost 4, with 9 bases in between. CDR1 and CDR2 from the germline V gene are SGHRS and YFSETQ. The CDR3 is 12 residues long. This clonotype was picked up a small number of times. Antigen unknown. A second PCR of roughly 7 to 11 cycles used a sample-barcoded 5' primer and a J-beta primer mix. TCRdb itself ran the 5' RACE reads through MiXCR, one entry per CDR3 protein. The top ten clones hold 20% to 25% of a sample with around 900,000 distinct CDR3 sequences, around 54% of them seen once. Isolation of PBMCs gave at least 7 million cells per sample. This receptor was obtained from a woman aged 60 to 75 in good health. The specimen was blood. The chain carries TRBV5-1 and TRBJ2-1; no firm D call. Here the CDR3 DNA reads TGCGCCAGCTACGAGACATACAATGAGCAGTTCTTC. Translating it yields CASYETYNEQFF.